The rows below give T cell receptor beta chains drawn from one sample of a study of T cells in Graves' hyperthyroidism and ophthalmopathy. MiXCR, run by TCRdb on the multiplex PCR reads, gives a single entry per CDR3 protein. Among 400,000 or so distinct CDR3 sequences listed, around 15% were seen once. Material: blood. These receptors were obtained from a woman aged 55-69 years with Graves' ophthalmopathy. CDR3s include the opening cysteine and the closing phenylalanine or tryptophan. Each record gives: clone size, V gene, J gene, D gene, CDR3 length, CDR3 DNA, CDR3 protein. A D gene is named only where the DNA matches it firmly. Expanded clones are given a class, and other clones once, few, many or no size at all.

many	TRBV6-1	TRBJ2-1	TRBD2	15	TGTGCCATCGATATCATAGCGGGTCGAGACAATGAGCAGTTCTTC	CAIDIIAGRDNEQFF
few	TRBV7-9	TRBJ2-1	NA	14	TGTGCCAGCAGCTTAGAGGCAGGGAATGATGAGCAGTTCTTC	CASSLEAGNDEQFF
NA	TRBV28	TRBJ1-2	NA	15	TGTGCCAGCAGGCTACTCAGGGGTACCAGCTATGGCTACACCTTC	CASRLLRGTSYGYTF
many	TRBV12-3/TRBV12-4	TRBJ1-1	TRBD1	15	TGTGCCAGCAGTCCATGGACAGGGACCTACACTGAAGCTTTCTTT	CASSPWTGTYTEAFF
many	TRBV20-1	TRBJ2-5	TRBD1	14	TGCAGTGCTAGCCGGGACAGGGGTTTGGAGACCCAGTACTTC	CSASRDRGLETQYF
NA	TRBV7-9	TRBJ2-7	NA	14	TGTGCCAGCAGCACACACAGGGACTCCCACGAGCAGTACTTC	CASSTHRDSHEQYF
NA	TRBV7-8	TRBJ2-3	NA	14	TGTGCCAGCAGCTCTAGTCGTGTAGCAGATACGCAGTATTTT	CASSSSRVADTQYF
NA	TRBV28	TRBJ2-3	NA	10	TGTGCCAGCATGTCAGATACGCAGTATTTT	CASMSDTQYF
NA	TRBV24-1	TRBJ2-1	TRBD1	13	TGTGCCACCAGTGATCCAGGACAGGATGAGCAGTTCTTC	CATSDPGQDEQFF
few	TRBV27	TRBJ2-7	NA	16	TGTGCCAGCAGTCTATCTCGCAGGTTCGGGGCCTACGAGCAGTACTTC	CASSLSRRFGAYEQYF
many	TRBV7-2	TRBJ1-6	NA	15	TGTGCCAGCAGCACACAGAGCTCCTATAATTCACCCCTCCACTTT	CASSTQSSYNSPLHF
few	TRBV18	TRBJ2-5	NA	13	TGTGCCAGCTCACCAGTTAGTTCCGAGACCCAGTACTTC	CASSPVSSETQYF
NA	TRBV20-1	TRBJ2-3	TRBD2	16	TGCAGTGCTAGAGATACAGCGGGAGGGGGCGGGGATACGCAGTATTTT	CSARDTAGGGGDTQYF
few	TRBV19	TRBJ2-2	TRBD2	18	TGTGCCAGTAGTATACACCGACCGGGGGGGGCGCAAGCCGGGGAGCTGTTTTTT	CASSIHRPGGAQAGELFF
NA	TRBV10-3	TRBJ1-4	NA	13	TGTGCCATCAGTGAAGCGGGGTCTGAAAAACTGTTTTTT	CAISEAGSEKLFF
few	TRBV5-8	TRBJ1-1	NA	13	TGTGCCAGCAGCTTTGCAGGGTACGCTGAAGCTTTCTTT	CASSFAGYAEAFF